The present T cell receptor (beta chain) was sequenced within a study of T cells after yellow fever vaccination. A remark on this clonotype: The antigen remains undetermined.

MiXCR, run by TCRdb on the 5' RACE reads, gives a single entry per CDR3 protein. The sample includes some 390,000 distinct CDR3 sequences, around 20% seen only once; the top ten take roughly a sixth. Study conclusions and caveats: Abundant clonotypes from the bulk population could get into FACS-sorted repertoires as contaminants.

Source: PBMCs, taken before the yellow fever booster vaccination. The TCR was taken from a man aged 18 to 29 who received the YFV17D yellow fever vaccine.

CDR3 coding DNA: TGTGCCAGCAGCCTCCGGGACGCGAGCTCCTACAATGAGCAGTTCTTC. Translated: CASSLRDASSYNEQFF. The chain employs TRBV7-9 and TRBJ2-1; D is tentatively TRBD1 or TRBD2 (5 bases each). V was pared by 5 bases and J by 0 bases, with 14 bases between. The length of the CDR3 is 16 residues. The germline CDR1 and CDR2 sequences are SEHNR and FQNEAQ (reference sequence). The variable domain in full, completed from reference TRBV7-9 and TRBJ2-1, reads DTGVSQNPRHKITKRGQNVTFRCDPISEHNRLYWYRQTLGQGPEFLTYFQNEAQLEKSRLLSDRFSAERPKGSFSTLEIQRTEQGDSAMYLCASSLRDASSYNEQFFGPGTRLTVL.